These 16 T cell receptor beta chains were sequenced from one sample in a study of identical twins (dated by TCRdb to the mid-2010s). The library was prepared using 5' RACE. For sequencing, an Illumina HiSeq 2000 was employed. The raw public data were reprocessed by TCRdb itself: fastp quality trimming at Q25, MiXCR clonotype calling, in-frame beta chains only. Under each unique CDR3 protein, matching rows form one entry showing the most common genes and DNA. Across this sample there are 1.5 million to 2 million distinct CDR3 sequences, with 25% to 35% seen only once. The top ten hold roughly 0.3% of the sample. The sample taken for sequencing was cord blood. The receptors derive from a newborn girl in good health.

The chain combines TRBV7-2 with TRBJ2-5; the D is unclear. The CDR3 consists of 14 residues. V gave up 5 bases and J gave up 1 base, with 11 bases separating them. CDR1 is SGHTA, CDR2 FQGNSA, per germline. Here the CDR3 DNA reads TGTGCCAGCAGCCTAACGACATTCCAAGAGACCCAGTACTTC. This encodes CASSLTTFQETQYF.

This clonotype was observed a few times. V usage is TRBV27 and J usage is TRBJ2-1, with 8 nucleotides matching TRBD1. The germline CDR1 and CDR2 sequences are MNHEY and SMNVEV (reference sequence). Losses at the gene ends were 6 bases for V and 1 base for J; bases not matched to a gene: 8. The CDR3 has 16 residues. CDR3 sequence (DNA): TGTGCCAGCAGGCGGACAGGGAGGATGTCCTACAATGAGCAGTTCTTC. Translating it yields CASRRTGRMSYNEQFF.

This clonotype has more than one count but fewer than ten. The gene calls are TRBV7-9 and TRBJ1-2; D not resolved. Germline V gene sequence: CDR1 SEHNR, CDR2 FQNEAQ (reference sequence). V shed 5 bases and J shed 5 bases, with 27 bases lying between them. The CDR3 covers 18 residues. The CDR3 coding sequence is TGTGCCAGCAGCCCCCACATACTTAGCGAAGTTCACCCTTATGGCTACACCTTC. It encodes CASSPHILSEVHPYGYTF. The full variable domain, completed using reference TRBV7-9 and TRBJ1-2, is DTGVSQNPRHKITKRGQNVTFRCDPISEHNRLYWYRQTLGQGPEFLTYFQNEAQLEKSRLLSDRFSAERPKGSFSTLEIQRTEQGDSAMYLCASSPHILSEVHPYGYTFGSGTRLTVV.

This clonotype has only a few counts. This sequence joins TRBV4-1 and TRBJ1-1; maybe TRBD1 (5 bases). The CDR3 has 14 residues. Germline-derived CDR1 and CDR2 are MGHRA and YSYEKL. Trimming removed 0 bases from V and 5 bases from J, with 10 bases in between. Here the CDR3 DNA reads TGCGCCAGCAGCCAAGAACGGAAGGGGACTGAAGCTTTCTTT. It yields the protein CASSQERKGTEAFF.

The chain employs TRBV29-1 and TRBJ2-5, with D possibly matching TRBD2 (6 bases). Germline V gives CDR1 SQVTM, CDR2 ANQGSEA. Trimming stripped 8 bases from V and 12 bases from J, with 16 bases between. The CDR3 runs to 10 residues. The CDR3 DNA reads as TGCAGCCACAAGCGGGCTGGTGAGTACTTC. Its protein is CSHKRAGEYF. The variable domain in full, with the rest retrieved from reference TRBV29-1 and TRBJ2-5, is SAVISQKPSRDICQRGTSLTIQCQVDSQVTMMFWYRQQPGQSLTLIATANQGSEATYESGFVIDKFPISRPNLTFSTLTVSNMSPEDSSIYLCSHKRAGEYFGPGTRLLVL.

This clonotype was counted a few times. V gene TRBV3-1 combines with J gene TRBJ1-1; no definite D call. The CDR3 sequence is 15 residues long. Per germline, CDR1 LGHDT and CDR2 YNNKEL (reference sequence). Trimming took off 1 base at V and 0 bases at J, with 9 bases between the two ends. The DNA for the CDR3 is TGTGCCAGCAGCCAAGTACTGGGTGTGAACACTGAAGCTTTCTTT. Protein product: CASSQVLGVNTEAFF.

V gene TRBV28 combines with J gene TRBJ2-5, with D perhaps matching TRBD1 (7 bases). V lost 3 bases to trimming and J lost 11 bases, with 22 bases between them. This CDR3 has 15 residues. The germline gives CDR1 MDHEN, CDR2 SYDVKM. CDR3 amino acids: CASSLIGGGYNEQYF. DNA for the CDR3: TGTGCCAGCAGTTTGATCGGAGGGGGCTACAATGAGCAGTACTTC.

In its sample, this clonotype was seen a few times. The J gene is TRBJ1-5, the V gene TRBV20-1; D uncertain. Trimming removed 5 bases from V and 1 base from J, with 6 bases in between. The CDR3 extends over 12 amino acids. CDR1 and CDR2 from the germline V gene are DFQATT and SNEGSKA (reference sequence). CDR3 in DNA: TGCAGTGCTGGGGTCAGCAATCAGCCCCAGCATTTT. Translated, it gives CSAGVSNQPQHF.

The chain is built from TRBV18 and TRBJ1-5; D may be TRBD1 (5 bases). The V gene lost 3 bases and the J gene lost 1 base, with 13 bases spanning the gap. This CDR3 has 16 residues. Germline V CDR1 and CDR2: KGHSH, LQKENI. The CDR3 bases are TGTGCCAGCTCACCCAGGGCGATTGCCAGCAATCAGCCCCAGCATTTT. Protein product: CASSPRAIASNQPQHF. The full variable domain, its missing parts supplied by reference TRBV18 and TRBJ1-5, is NAGVMQNPRHLVRRRGQEARLRCSPMKGHSHVYWYRQLPEEGLKFMVYLQKENIIDESGMPKERFSAEFPKEGPSILRIQQVVRGDSAAYFCASSPRAIASNQPQHFGDGTRLSIL.

CDR3 nucleotide sequence: TGTGCCAGCAGTTCCCCATCCCCGGGAGTACCATATAGGCCTTACGAGCAGTACTTC. This codes for CASSSPSPGVPYRPYEQYF. The chain employs TRBV28 and TRBJ2-7, with D perhaps matching TRBD2 (6 bases). Per germline, CDR1 MDHEN and CDR2 SYDVKM. CDR3 size: 19 residues. The V gene lost 4 bases and the J gene lost 4 bases, with 29 bases spanning the gap.

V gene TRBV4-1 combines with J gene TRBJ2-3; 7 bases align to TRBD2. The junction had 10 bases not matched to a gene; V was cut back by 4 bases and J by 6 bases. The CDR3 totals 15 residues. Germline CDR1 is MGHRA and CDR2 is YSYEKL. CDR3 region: CASSPYGRGVDTQYF. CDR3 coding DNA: TGCGCCAGCAGCCCCTATGGTCGGGGGGTTGATACGCAGTATTTT.

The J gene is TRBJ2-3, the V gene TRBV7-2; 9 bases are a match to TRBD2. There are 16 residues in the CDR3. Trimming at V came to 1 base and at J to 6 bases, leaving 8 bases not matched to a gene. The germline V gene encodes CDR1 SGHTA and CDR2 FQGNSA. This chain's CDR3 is CASSLGVAGVLDTQYF. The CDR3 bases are TGTGCCAGCAGCTTAGGGGTAGCGGGGGTGCTTGATACGCAGTATTTT.

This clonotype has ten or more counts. In DNA form, the CDR3 reads TGTGCCAGCAGCAAAGGGAGGGTATACATTCAGTACTTC. Amino acid sequence: CASSKGRVYIQYF. The chain employs TRBV21-1 and TRBJ2-4; the table's D call, TRBD2, was not checked against the DNA. TRBV21-1 is a known pseudogene. The CDR3 length is 13 residues.

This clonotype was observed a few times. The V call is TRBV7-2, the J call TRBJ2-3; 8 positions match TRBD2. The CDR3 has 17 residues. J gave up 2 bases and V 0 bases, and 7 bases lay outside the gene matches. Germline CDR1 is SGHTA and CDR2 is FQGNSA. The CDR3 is CASSLASSGDNTDTQYF. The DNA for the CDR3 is TGTGCCAGCAGCTTAGCAAGTAGCGGGGATAACACAGATACGCAGTATTTT. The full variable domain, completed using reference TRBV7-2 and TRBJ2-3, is GAGVSQSPSNKVTEKGKDVELRCDPISGHTALYWYRQSLGQGLEFLIYFQGNSAPDKSGLPSDRFSAERTGGSVSTLTIQRTQQEDSAVYLCASSLASSGDNTDTQYFGPGTRLTVL.

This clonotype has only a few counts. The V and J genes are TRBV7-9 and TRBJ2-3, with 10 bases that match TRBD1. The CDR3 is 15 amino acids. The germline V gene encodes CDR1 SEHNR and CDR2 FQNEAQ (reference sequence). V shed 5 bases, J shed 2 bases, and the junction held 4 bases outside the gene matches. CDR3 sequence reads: CASSVGQGVTDTQYF. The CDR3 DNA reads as TGTGCCAGCAGCGTCGGACAGGGGGTCACAGATACGCAGTATTTT.

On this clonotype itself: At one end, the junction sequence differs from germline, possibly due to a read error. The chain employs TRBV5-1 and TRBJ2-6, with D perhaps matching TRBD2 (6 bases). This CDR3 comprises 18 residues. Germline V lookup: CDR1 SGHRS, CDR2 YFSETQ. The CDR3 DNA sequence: TGCGCCGGCAGCTTGGTACGCCAGGGAGGATCGGGGGCCAACGTCCTGACTTTC. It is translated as CAGSLVRQGGSGANVLTF.